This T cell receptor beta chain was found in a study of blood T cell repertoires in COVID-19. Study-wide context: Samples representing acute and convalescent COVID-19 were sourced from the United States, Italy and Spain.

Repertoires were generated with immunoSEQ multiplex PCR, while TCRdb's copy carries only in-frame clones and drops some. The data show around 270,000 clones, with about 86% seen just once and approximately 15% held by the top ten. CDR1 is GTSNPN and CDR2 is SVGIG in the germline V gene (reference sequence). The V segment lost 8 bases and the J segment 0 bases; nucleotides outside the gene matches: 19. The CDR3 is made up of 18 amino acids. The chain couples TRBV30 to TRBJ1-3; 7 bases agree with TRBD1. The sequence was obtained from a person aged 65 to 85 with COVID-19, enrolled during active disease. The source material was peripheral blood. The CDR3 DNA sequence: TGTGCCAGAAAAGGACAGGTCCATCCTCCCAACTCTGGAAACACCATATATTTT. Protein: CARKGQVHPPNSGNTIYF.